This is a list of T cell receptor beta chains from one sample in a study of vaccination and CD4 T cells after COVID-19. MiXCR was run by TCRdb on the PCR reads, yielding one entry per CDR3 protein. The sample yields fewer than 15,000 distinct CDR3 sequences, roughly two fifths seen once. The antigens of these receptors remain unknown. Sequencing used CD4+ T cells from blood, cultured in vitro, obtained after SARS-CoV-2 vaccination. These receptors were collected from a human donor who had recovered from COVID-19. Both conserved end residues are part of each CDR3. D genes are given only for firm matches. The size field is filled for only some rows; it gives once, few, many or a size class.

TRBJ1-6 few NA TRBV20-1 CSARDLRGVYNSPLHF TGCAGTGCTAGAGATCTCCGGGGGGTGTATAATTCACCCCTCCACTTT
TRBJ2-7 few NA TRBV15 CATSRDSGRGISYEQYF TGTGCCACCAGCAGAGATAGTGGCCGAGGGATCTCCTACGAGCAGTACTTC
TRBJ1-3 NA NA TRBV15 CATSRVTGSPTGNTIYF TGTGCCACCAGCAGAGTTACGGGGAGTCCCACTGGAAACACCATATATTTT
TRBJ2-5 few NA TRBV20-1 CSAGLSQGPNQETQYF TGCAGTGCTGGGCTATCACAGGGACCTAACCAAGAGACCCAGTACTTC
TRBJ1-1 few NA TRBV27 CASRLSRQSTEAFF TGTGCCAGCCGTCTAAGCCGACAGTCTACAGAAGCTTTCTTT
TRBJ2-7 medium-sized NA TRBV6-1 CASSPSLENLGGSYEQYF TGTGCCAGCAGCCCTTCCCTGGAGAACCTCGGGGGCTCCTACGAGCAGTACTTC
TRBJ2-2 few TRBD1 TRBV6-4 CASSSTGTGGTGELFF TGTGCCAGCAGTTCTACCGGGACAGGGGGCACCGGGGAGCTGTTTTTT
TRBJ2-5 once NA TRBV18 CASSPRETQYF TGTGCCAGCTCACCTAGGGAGACCCAGTACTTC
TRBJ2-7 NA NA TRBV12-3/TRBV12-4 CASCRGAGIGNEQYF TGTGCCAGCTGTAGGGGGGCGGGGATTGGTAACGAGCAGTACTTC
TRBJ2-3 NA TRBD2 TRBV6-1 CASSLSGRGTDTQYF TGTGCCAGCAGTCTCAGCGGGAGAGGCACAGATACGCAGTATTTT
TRBJ2-6 NA NA TRBV7-2 CASSLVSGKVSGANVLTF TGTGCCAGCAGCTTAGTCTCAGGAAAAGTCTCTGGGGCCAACGTCCTGACTTTC
TRBJ1-1 NA NA TRBV19 CASSSSGARGTEAFF TGTGCCAGTAGTTCTTCTGGGGCCCGGGGGACTGAAGCTTTCTTT
TRBJ1-6 few NA TRBV6-1 CASRAVMGGLLSPLHF TGTGCCAGCAGAGCTGTCATGGGGGGCTTACTCTCACCCCTCCACTTT
TRBJ2-7 NA TRBD2 TRBV20-1 CSAKGTSGTLEQYF TGCAGTGCCAAAGGGACTAGCGGGACGCTCGAGCAGTACTTC
TRBJ1-5 NA NA TRBV30 CAWSVGGSNQPQHF TGTGCCTGGAGTGTAGGGGGGAGCAATCAGCCCCAGCATTTT
TRBJ2-3 NA TRBD1 TRBV11-3 CASSPGGGGTDTQYF TGTGCCAGCAGCCCAGGGGGCGGCGGCACAGATACGCAGTATTTT
TRBJ1-3 NA TRBD1 TRBV7-2 CASSNNRDSGNTIYF TGTGCCAGCAGCAACAACCGGGACAGTGGAAACACCATATATTTT
TRBJ1-1 NA NA TRBV12-3/TRBV12-4 CASSWGGAGSDLNTEAFF TGTGCCAGCAGCTGGGGGGGGGCAGGGTCTGACCTGAACACTGAAGCTTTCTTT
TRBJ1-2 NA TRBD1 TRBV15 CATSPGQTINYGYTF TGTGCCACCAGCCCGGGACAGACTATAAACTATGGCTACACCTTC
TRBJ2-5 few NA TRBV24-1 CATIGQNGRSGETQYF TGTGCCACCATTGGGCAAAACGGACGGAGTGGGGAGACCCAGTACTTC
TRBJ1-5 NA NA TRBV5-3 CARIDRYNQPQHF TGTGCCAGAATAGACAGGTACAATCAGCCCCAGCATTTT
TRBJ1-5 NA TRBD1 TRBV20-1 CSASTGTGDLGNQPQHF TGCAGTGCTAGCACCGGGACAGGGGATTTGGGCAATCAGCCCCAGCATTTT
TRBJ1-1 few NA TRBV4-1 CASSQVSSGAEAFF TGCGCCAGCAGCCAAGTCTCTTCGGGCGCTGAAGCTTTCTTT
TRBJ1-5 NA TRBD1 TRBV20-1 CSAKTGNQPQHF TGCAGTGCTAAGACAGGGAATCAGCCCCAGCATTTT
TRBJ2-7 few NA TRBV20-1 CSATEDNSYEQYF TGCAGTGCTACAGAGGACAACTCCTACGAGCAGTACTTC
TRBJ1-6 NA TRBD1 TRBV6-2/TRBV6-3 CASSQDQGAPLHF TGTGCCAGCAGTCAAGACCAGGGGGCCCCCCTCCACTTT
TRBJ1-6 NA NA TRBV6-1 CASQTASSYNSPLHF TGTGCCAGTCAAACAGCGAGCTCCTATAATTCACCCCTCCACTTT
TRBJ1-5 NA TRBD1 TRBV19 CASSILGGSMNQPQHF TGTGCCAGTAGTATTTTAGGGGGCTCCATGAATCAGCCCCAGCATTTT
TRBJ1-1 NA NA TRBV18 CASSPDTEAFF TGTGCCAGCTCACCGGACACTGAAGCTTTCTTT
TRBJ1-1 NA NA TRBV2 CASSEGLNTEAFF TGTGCCAGCAGTGAGGGCCTGAACACTGAAGCTTTCTTT
TRBJ2-7 NA NA TRBV12-2 CASRLGDRPTDTCEQYF TGTGCAAGTCGCTTAGGGGACAGGCCCACCGATACTTGCGAGCAGTACTTC
TRBJ2-7 NA NA TRBV19 CASSTSSVFPYEQYF TGTGCCAGTAGTACATCTAGCGTATTTCCCTACGAGCAGTACTTC
TRBJ2-5 NA NA TRBV7-2 CASSFTGGETQYF TGTGCCAGCAGCTTTACAGGCGGGGAGACCCAGTACTTC
TRBJ2-7 NA TRBD2 TRBV10-1 CASSPAGVPYEQYF TGTGCCAGCAGCCCAGCGGGAGTCCCCTACGAGCAGTACTTC
TRBJ2-5 few NA TRBV11-3 CASALLKRSETQYF TGTGCCAGCGCTCTCTTAAAGAGAAGTGAGACCCAGTACTTC
TRBJ2-3 NA TRBD2 TRBV5-6 CASSLRAGGTSSTDTQYF TGTGCCAGCAGCTTGAGGGCCGGGGGGACGTCTAGCACAGATACGCAGTATTTT
TRBJ2-5 few NA TRBV20-1 CSASAGETQYF TGCAGTGCTAGTGCGGGAGAGACCCAGTACTTC
TRBJ1-2 NA TRBD1 TRBV6-1 CASRPGTGSHTF TGTGCCAGCAGGCCCGGGACAGGGTCCCACACCTTC
TRBJ1-2 NA TRBD1 TRBV10-3 CAIRKQGTHYGYTF TGTGCCATCAGGAAACAGGGGACGCACTATGGCTACACCTTC
TRBJ2-5 few NA TRBV7-3 CASSLSGQETQYF TGTGCCAGCAGCTTAAGCGGCCAAGAGACCCAGTACTTC
TRBJ1-2 NA NA TRBV7-2 CASSFTGTYGYTF TGTGCCAGCAGCTTTACAGGGACCTATGGCTACACCTTC
TRBJ1-6 few NA TRBV7-2 CASTLSTGTNSPLHF TGTGCCAGCACCCTTAGTACAGGAACTAATTCACCCCTCCACTTT
TRBJ2-5 NA TRBD2 TRBV9 CASSRSAGGETQYF TGTGCCAGCAGCCGATCCGCGGGGGGAGAGACCCAGTACTTC
TRBJ2-2 NA TRBD1 TRBV7-8 CASSLGAGGNTGELFF TGTGCCAGCAGCCTAGGGGCAGGGGGGAACACCGGGGAGCTGTTTTTT
TRBJ1-5 few NA TRBV19 CASTAYSNQPQHF TGTGCCAGTACCGCGTATAGCAATCAGCCCCAGCATTTT
TRBJ1-2 NA TRBD1 TRBV11-3 CASSPAGGQGPYGYTF TGTGCCAGCAGCCCAGCGGGGGGACAGGGGCCCTATGGCTACACCTTC
TRBJ1-1 few TRBD1 TRBV20-1 CSARPSGTVNTEAFF TGCAGTGCTAGACCGAGCGGGACAGTGAACACTGAAGCTTTCTTT
TRBJ1-2 NA NA TRBV15 CATSRDHRSGNYGYTF TGTGCCACCAGCAGAGATCACAGATCAGGGAACTATGGCTACACCTTC
TRBJ2-3 NA TRBD2 TRBV15 CATRGAGAYTDTQYF TGTGCCACCAGAGGAGCGGGGGCCTACACAGATACGCAGTATTTT
TRBJ2-5 few NA TRBV6-2/TRBV6-3 CASSQRQDGETQYF TGTGCCAGCAGCCAAAGACAGGACGGGGAGACCCAGTACTTC
TRBJ1-1 NA NA TRBV7-2 CASSLSPRQVAFF TGTGCCAGCAGCTTGTCTCCTCGCCAAGTGGCTTTCTTT